This T cell receptor beta chain was retrieved from a study of cytomegalovirus exposure and HLA in healthy donors. Trimming removed 6 bases from V and 4 bases from J, with 16 bases in between. CDR1 and CDR2 from the germline V gene are MGHDK and SYGVNS. This CDR3 comprises 16 residues. Findings and limits, study-wide: Reportedly, fewer N-insertions than the approximately 680-donor mean appeared in an Asian-associated ancestry cluster in a later analysis. Solely CMV serostatus was available to characterize immune exposure. An analysis that was carried out later associated 15,000 to 20,000 TCR beta sequences with HLA alleles at 0.05 false discovery rate. Per a prior analysis, the majority of TCR beta V segments were productive roughly 87% or roughly 30% of the time.

This clone was seen a few times. Its antigen is as yet unknown. The PCR used 60 Vbeta and 13 Jbeta primers. Using immunoSEQ multiplex PCR, the repertoire was profiled, and TCRdb retains in-frame clones only, with some absent. The repertoire consists of about 120,000 clones, with about 8.6% occurring once and the leading ten covering about 6%. The chain has TRBV25-1 and TRBJ2-6; D is possibly TRBD1 (5 bases). Sequencing was carried out using PBMCs. This receptor was obtained from a middle-aged woman in good health and CMV-seropositive. CDR3 bases: TGTGCCAGCAGCGGTTGGGCAGGGCCCGGGGCCAACGTCCTGACTTTC. Residues: CASSGWAGPGANVLTF.